The rows below give T cell receptor beta chains drawn from one sample of a study of control samples from healthy donors and cancer patients. Clones were sequenced by immunoSEQ multiplex PCR, and TCRdb holds only the in-frame ones, with some missing. Found here are tens of thousands of clones, around 93% of them singletons; the top ten hold about 2.7%. The sequenced material came from blood. The receptors here all came from a woman in her thirties in good health. The CDR3 runs from the conserved cysteine through the conserved F or W.

V gene: TRBV19
J gene: TRBJ1-2
CDR3 protein: CASSTGPYGYGYTF

V gene: TRBV5-1
J gene: TRBJ1-1
CDR3 protein: CASSSTGNPGTAEAFF

V gene: TRBV6-5
J gene: TRBJ1-1
CDR3 protein: CASSSGTEAFF

V gene: TRBV28
J gene: TRBJ1-2
CDR3 protein: CASSQGGRQGDYTF

V gene: TRBV3-1/TRBV3-2
J gene: TRBJ1-4
CDR3 protein: CASSRNRGLGEKLFF

V gene: TRBV27
J gene: TRBJ1-4
CDR3 protein: CASSPQGGAPTNEKLFF

V gene: TRBV7-2
J gene: TRBJ1-2
CDR3 protein: CASSFSSGVNYGYTF

V gene: TRBV10-3
J gene: TRBJ1-5
CDR3 protein: CAISWDRDQPQHF

V gene: TRBV5-1
J gene: TRBJ1-5
CDR3 protein: CASSSTGGNQPQHF

V gene: TRBV7-8
J gene: TRBJ2-1
CDR3 protein: CASSLVLRGGYNEQFF

V gene: TRBV5-1
J gene: TRBJ1-1
CDR3 protein: CASIEGPGDTEAFF

V gene: TRBV25-1
J gene: TRBJ1-6
CDR3 protein: CASSEQKSPLHF

V gene: TRBV7-2
J gene: TRBJ1-5
CDR3 protein: CASSYTNSNQPQHF

V gene: TRBV9
J gene: TRBJ2-5
CDR3 protein: CASSPYLTAQETQYF

V gene: TRBV6-1
J gene: TRBJ2-2
CDR3 protein: CASSEALQGSFGELFF

V gene: TRBV5-1
J gene: TRBJ1-1
CDR3 protein: CASSLTGTRNTEAFF

V gene: TRBV3-1/TRBV3-2
J gene: TRBJ1-2
CDR3 protein: CASSQAFGGTNYGYTF

V gene: TRBV7-9
J gene: TRBJ2-3
CDR3 protein: CASSLLTGDTDTQYF

V gene: TRBV5-4
J gene: TRBJ1-1
CDR3 protein: CASSFTGGSEAFF

V gene: TRBV7-6
J gene: TRBJ1-6
CDR3 protein: CASSRSFRDSPLHF

V gene: TRBV30
J gene: TRBJ1-4
CDR3 protein: CAWSRGWGNEKLFF

V gene: TRBV24-1
J gene: TRBJ1-2
CDR3 protein: CATSDELGGYTF

V gene: TRBV24-1
J gene: TRBJ2-1
CDR3 protein: CATSDPGLATSSSYNEQFF

V gene: TRBV27
J gene: TRBJ2-1
CDR3 protein: CASSEIAGGSHNEQFF

V gene: TRBV9
J gene: TRBJ1-2
CDR3 protein: CASSVGAAGPYGYTF

V gene: TRBV6-5
J gene: TRBJ1-5
CDR3 protein: CASRRTGAFGQPQHF

V gene: TRBV18
J gene: TRBJ1-4
CDR3 protein: CASSPLGEKLFF

V gene: TRBV2
J gene: TRBJ2-5
CDR3 protein: CASSLLTGGVGETQYF

V gene: TRBV7-6
J gene: TRBJ2-3
CDR3 protein: CASSLFLAGFSTDTQYF

V gene: TRBV11-3
J gene: TRBJ2-1
CDR3 protein: CASSQQADEQFF

V gene: TRBV4-2
J gene: TRBJ1-1
CDR3 protein: CASSQPQTGTEAFF

V gene: TRBV7-8
J gene: TRBJ1-5
CDR3 protein: CASSLGGGREPQHF

V gene: TRBV15
J gene: TRBJ1-3
CDR3 protein: CATSRVPGNTIYF

V gene: TRBV5-1
J gene: TRBJ1-1
CDR3 protein: CASSEAYRGRSTEAFF

V gene: TRBV28
J gene: TRBJ1-4
CDR3 protein: CASSQKTATNEKLFF

V gene: TRBV6-5
J gene: TRBJ1-2
CDR3 protein: CASSYKQGYIYGYTF

V gene: TRBV3-1/TRBV3-2
J gene: TRBJ1-2
CDR3 protein: CASSLLGPNYGYTF

V gene: TRBV15
J gene: TRBJ1-3
CDR3 protein: CATSRELSGNTIYF

V gene: TRBV18
J gene: TRBJ1-1
CDR3 protein: CASSRGDTEAFF

V gene: TRBV5-4
J gene: TRBJ1-1
CDR3 protein: CASSHSRVEVNTEAFF

V gene: TRBV11-2
J gene: TRBJ1-5
CDR3 protein: CASSLDQGLQHF

V gene: TRBV28
J gene: TRBJ1-4
CDR3 protein: CASREALGTEKLFF

V gene: TRBV24-1
J gene: TRBJ2-2
CDR3 protein: CATSDFTPTKLNTGELFF

V gene: TRBV5-6
J gene: TRBJ1-2
CDR3 protein: CASSKGTGYGYTF

V gene: TRBV10-2
J gene: TRBJ2-1
CDR3 protein: CASREVISGTSSYNEQFF

V gene: TRBV6-5
J gene: TRBJ1-1
CDR3 protein: CASSSGLGVSEAFF

V gene: TRBV4-1
J gene: TRBJ2-3
CDR3 protein: CASSRVLAGATDTQYF

V gene: TRBV19
J gene: TRBJ1-2
CDR3 protein: CASSGTSQGRYGYTF

V gene: TRBV29-1
J gene: TRBJ1-3
CDR3 protein: CSVIRDNSGNTIYF

V gene: TRBV19
J gene: TRBJ1-2
CDR3 protein: CASIQGYGYTF

V gene: TRBV12-5
J gene: TRBJ2-1
CDR3 protein: CASGLVQGGINEQFF

V gene: TRBV27
J gene: TRBJ1-2
CDR3 protein: CASSLGHQGGYTF

V gene: TRBV30
J gene: TRBJ2-1
CDR3 protein: CAWSVRRYEQFF